The present T cell receptor beta chain was sequenced within a study of T cells after yellow fever vaccination. Study background: With SMART-Seq v4 Ultra Low Input, the fractions containing low cell numbers were prepared. Notes on the study in general: There was a possibility that FACS-sorted repertoires contained abundant clonotypes contaminating from the bulk population. Booster samples showed a return of most primary-vaccination clones (roughly 96% CD4, about 88% CD8).

Making TCR cDNA involved 5'RACE template switching, which added UMIs and a universal primer site. MiXCR, run by TCRdb on the 5' RACE reads, gives a single entry per CDR3 protein. The table has nearly 550,000 distinct CDR3 sequences, roughly 19% seen once. Remarks on this clonotype: The antigen is unknown.

The ends were cut back, 6 bases at V and 0 bases at J, with 5 bases in the middle. This CDR3 contains 11 residues. Germline V gives CDR1 DFQATT, CDR2 SNEGSKA (reference sequence). The chain is built from TRBV20-1 and TRBJ1-1; D not resolved. This clonotype originated in a man aged 30 to 45 who received the YFV17D yellow fever vaccine. Specimen: PBMCs, collected 15 days after the yellow fever booster vaccination. The CDR3 region is CSAPLNTEAFF. The DNA of the CDR3 is TGCAGTGCCCCTTTGAACACTGAAGCTTTCTTT.